The 17 T cell receptor beta chains listed next were all sequenced from one sample in a study of T-cell reconstitution after alpha-beta-depleted transplantation in children. Unique molecular identifiers featured in how the TCRbeta library was prepared. TCRdb independently ran MiXCR on the PCR reads; one entry per CDR3 protein. The data hold approximately 47,000 distinct CDR3 sequences, with around 50% observed a single time. Sequencing used peripheral blood, obtained before TCRalphabeta/CD19-depleted stem cell transplant. Receptors originate from a boy younger than two with SCID, due to receive a stem cell transplant.

A single count supports this clonotype. The chain carries TRBV27 and TRBJ2-2, with D perhaps assigned TRBD1 or TRBD2 (6 bases each). The CDR3 loop spans 16 amino acids. In germline, CDR1 is MNHEY, CDR2 SMNVEV (reference sequence). With 3 bases removed from V and 7 bases from J, the gap between germline ends came to 18 bases. Here the CDR3 reads CASSLDPGALHGELFF. DNA for the CDR3: TGTGCCAGCAGTTTGGATCCGGGGGCGCTTCACGGGGAGCTGTTTTTT.

V gene TRBV20-1 combines with J gene TRBJ2-4; 8 nucleotides align to TRBD2. Trimming at V came to 0 bases and at J to 4 bases, leaving 11 bases not matched to a gene. The CDR3 length is 17 residues. Germline-derived CDR1 and CDR2 are DFQATT and SNEGSKA (reference sequence). For the CDR3, the DNA is TGCAGTGCTAGAGATCGGGAGGGCGTGCGGTTTAAAAACATTCAGTACTTC. Translated: CSARDREGVRFKNIQYF.

The V call is TRBV6-1, the J call TRBJ1-2; 9 bases fit TRBD1. The germline V gene has CDR1 MNHNS and CDR2 SASEGT. The CDR3 totals 13 residues. V lost 6 bases and J lost 6; bases outside the gene matches: 5. For the CDR3, the DNA is TGTGCCAGCAGCCTGGGACAGGGAAATGGCTACACCTTC. Translating gives CASSLGQGNGYTF.

This clonotype was recorded at least ten times. CDR3 protein: CASSFGGSTDTQYF. The CDR3 bases are TGTGCCAGCAGTTTTGGTGGGAGCACAGATACGCAGTATTTT. The chain joins TRBV28 to TRBJ2-3; D unresolved. V was trimmed by 3 bases and J by 0 bases, leaving 7 bases between them. There are 14 residues in the CDR3. Germline CDR1 and CDR2: MDHEN and SYDVKM.

This clonotype came up a few times. The chain is built from TRBV20-1 and TRBJ2-3, with TRBD2 matching 11 bases. V trimming: 6 bases; J trimming: 3 bases; junction bases outside the gene matches: 11. In germline, CDR1 is DFQATT, CDR2 SNEGSKA (reference sequence). There are 16 residues in the CDR3. The CDR3 DNA reads as TGCAGTGCCGAAATAGCGGGGGGGGCTGGGACAGATACGCAGTATTTT. Translation: CSAEIAGGAGTDTQYF.

This clonotype was seen ten or more times. J is TRBJ2-3 and V is TRBV27; 8 bases are a match to TRBD2. This CDR3 comprises 16 residues. The germline V gene encodes CDR1 MNHEY and CDR2 SMNVEV (reference sequence). J lost 2 bases, V lost 2 bases, and 6 bases had no gene match. CDR3 in DNA: TGTGCCAGCAGTTTAGCCCTAGCGGGCTACACAGATACGCAGTATTTT. The encoded protein is CASSLALAGYTDTQYF.

The CDR3 nucleotides are TGCAGTGCTAGGGCCAGGGGTGGATCTGGGGCCAACGTCCTGACTTTC. It yields the protein CSARARGGSGANVLTF. The V gene is TRBV20-1, the J gene TRBJ2-6; a possible D gene is TRBD1 (6 bases). This CDR3 has 16 amino acids. V was cut by 3 bases and J by 1 base, with 13 bases left in between. Germline assignment: CDR1 DFQATT and CDR2 SNEGSKA (reference sequence).

The genes are TRBV7-3 and TRBJ1-1; D not certain. The CDR3 loop spans 15 amino acids. Germline V gene data show CDR1 as SGHTA and CDR2 as FQGTGA. Trimming cost V 0 bases and J 2 bases, with 10 bases left between them. For the CDR3, the DNA is TGTGCCAGCAGCTTAACGCTGGCAGACAACACTGAAGCTTTCTTT. Its translation is CASSLTLADNTEAFF.

The chain recombines TRBV27 with TRBJ1-1, with TRBD1 matching 7 bases. Germline loops: CDR1 MNHEY, CDR2 SMNVEV (reference sequence). With V trimmed by 6 bases and J by 1 base, 5 bases remained unmatched. CDR3 length: 14 residues. The CDR3 protein is CASRVDRENTEAFF. CDR3 bases: TGTGCCAGCAGGGTTGACAGGGAGAACACTGAAGCTTTCTTT.

This chain joins TRBV29-1 and TRBJ2-1; 10 bases map to TRBD1. J was trimmed by 5 bases and V by 6 bases; bases with no gene match: 7. CDR3 length: 14 residues. Germline CDR1 is SQVTM and CDR2 is ANQGSEA. The CDR3 protein is CSVATTGGHNEQFF. CDR3 coding DNA: TGCAGCGTCGCTACGACAGGGGGCCACAATGAGCAGTTCTTC.

The rearrangement links TRBV15 to TRBJ1-5; possibly TRBD1 for D (6 bases). The germline V gene has CDR1 LNHNV and CDR2 YYDKDF (reference sequence). The ends were cut back, 8 bases at V and 9 bases at J, with 23 bases in the middle. The CDR3 has 15 amino acids. The CDR3 reads CATGQEGDTFRPQHF. CDR3 DNA: TGTGCCACCGGCCAAGAGGGGGACACCTTTCGGCCCCAGCATTTT. Combining the CDR3 with reference TRBV15 and TRBJ1-5 gives the whole variable domain DAMVIQNPRYQVTQFGKPVTLSCSQTLNHNVMYWYQQKSSQAPKLLFHYYDKDFNNEADTPDNFQSRRPNTSFCFLDIRSPGLGDTAMYLCATGQEGDTFRPQHFGDGTRLSIL.

This chain joins TRBV5-1 and TRBJ2-5; D uncertain. V lost 1 base, J lost 3 bases, and 7 bases lay in between. The CDR3 length is 13 residues. Germline V gives CDR1 SGHRS, CDR2 YFSETQ. As DNA, the CDR3 is TGCGCCAGCAGCTTGTTTGGGGAAGAGACCCAGTACTTC. Protein sequence: CASSLFGEETQYF.

The chain has TRBV5-6 and TRBJ1-1, with a weak D call TRBD1 (5 bases). There are 14 residues in the CDR3. The V gene's germline CDR1 is SGHDT and CDR2 YYEEEE. V was pared by 4 bases and J by 4 bases, with 14 bases between. CDR3 in DNA: TGTGCCAGCAGCCCCGGGAGGGGCGGCACTGAAGCTTTCTTT. Its protein product is CASSPGRGGTEAFF. The full variable domain, its missing parts supplied by reference TRBV5-6 and TRBJ1-1, is DAGVTQSPTHLIKTRGQQVTLRCSPKSGHDTVSWYQQALGQGPQFIFQYYEEEERQRGNFPDRFSGHQFPNYSSELNVNALLLGDSALYLCASSPGRGGTEAFFGQGTRLTVV.

The chain recombines TRBV12-1 with TRBJ2-1; the table's D gene call, TRBD2, was not cross checked with the DNA. TRBV12-1 is a recognized pseudogene. This CDR3 has 16 residues. The CDR3 DNA sequence: TGTGCCAGCAGCTTTTCTTGGACTAGCTCCTACAATGAGCAGTTCTTC. This gives the protein CASSFSWTSSYNEQFF.

The genes are TRBV12-3 or TRBV12-4 and TRBJ2-1, with a possible D match to TRBD2 (7 bases). The CDR3 contains 13 residues. V was pared by 6 bases and J by 9 bases, with 15 bases between. CDR3 nucleotide sequence: TGTGCCAGCAGCGTTTTAGGGGGGGGTGAGCAGTTCTTC. Translation gives CASSVLGGGEQFF.

This clonotype has just a few counts. DNA of the CDR3: TGTGCCAGCGGCCGGGATCCCGAAACCGAGACCCAGTACTTC. This gives the protein CASGRDPETETQYF. V and J are TRBV6-2 or TRBV6-3 and TRBJ2-5; the D gene is possibly TRBD2 (5 bases). This CDR3 comprises 14 residues. Germline assignment: CDR1 MNHEY and CDR2 SVGEGT. Between the trimmed V and J ends, which lost 8 bases and 5 bases, there was a span of 18 bases.

The CDR3 DNA is TGTGCCATCAGTGAACACCGGGGGGCGACCTACGAGCAGTACTTC. Its translation is CAISEHRGATYEQYF. The rearrangement uses TRBV10-3 and TRBJ2-7, with D tentatively TRBD2 (7 bases). This CDR3 has 15 amino acids. CDR1 ENHRY and CDR2 SYGVKD come from the germline V gene. Trimming shortened V by 3 bases and J by 2 bases, and 14 bases separated the two germline ends.